These 19 T cell receptor beta chains were sequenced from one sample in a study of spatial heterogeneity in lung cancer (dated 2019 in TCRdb). Study-level results and caveats: A correlation was observed between the number of expanded intratumoral alpha and beta TCRs and the tumor nonsynonymous mutation count.

For these receptors, no antigen is known. The time point label on this specimen signifies: sample taken at primary tumor resection. The library was built by means of 5' RACE. The reads were generated on a NextSeq 500. Using fastp at Q25 and MiXCR, TCRdb reprocessed the public reads and kept productive beta chains. Each CDR3 protein gets just one entry, which takes the most common genes and DNA from the rows behind it. The sample table contains 5,500 or so distinct CDR3 sequences; only one count was recorded for roughly 8.2% of them. The top ten clonotypes cover more than 15% of the sample. The sample here was lung tumor tissue, taken at surgery. The receptors here all came from a female donor with early-stage non-small cell lung cancer.

This clonotype was counted ten times or more. The J gene is TRBJ1-3, the V gene TRBV3-1; D remains unclear. V lost 4 bases, J lost 2 bases, and 6 bases lay in between. CDR1 is LGHDT, CDR2 YNNKEL, per germline (reference sequence). The length of the CDR3 is 13 residues. DNA for the CDR3: TGTGCCAGCAGCCTAACAACTGGAAACACCATATATTTT. It specifies CASSLTTGNTIYF.

CDR3 in amino acids: CASSFSSGINEQFF. CDR3 nucleotide sequence: TGTGCCAGCAGCTTCTCTAGCGGGATCAATGAGCAGTTCTTC. The rearrangement links TRBV7-2 to TRBJ2-1; 9 bases are shared with TRBD2. CDR3 length equals 14 residues. Trimming removed 3 bases from V and 6 bases from J; junction bases left unmatched: 3. Germline V gene lookup returns CDR1 SGHTA and CDR2 FQGNSA.

This clonotype was recorded at least ten times. CDR3 DNA sequence: TGCGCCAGCGCTCCGATATCCTGGAACACTGAAGCTTTCTTT. This encodes CASAPISWNTEAFF. The V and J genes are TRBV5-1 and TRBJ1-1; D is unclear. Deletions cut 7 bases from V and 1 base from J, with 14 bases between. Germline CDR1 SGHRS, CDR2 YFSETQ. The CDR3 is made up of 14 amino acids.

This clonotype is categorized as medium-sized. The CDR3 protein is CASSPSSGQETQYF. The CDR3 bases are TGCGCCAGCAGCCCATCTAGCGGCCAAGAGACCCAGTACTTC. This chain connects TRBV5-1 to TRBJ2-5; 7 positions match TRBD2. Germline CDR1 and CDR2: SGHRS and YFSETQ. Germline trimming cut 4 bases from V and 1 base from J; bases unmatched to any gene: 4. This CDR3 is built from 14 residues.

This clonotype has a count of ten or more. The CDR3 DNA is TGCAGTGCTGGCGGACAGGGTAGCACAGATACGCAGTATTTT. This encodes CSAGGQGSTDTQYF. The rearrangement links TRBV20-1 to TRBJ2-3; 8 bases line up with TRBD1. CDR3 size: 14 residues. The germline V gene encodes CDR1 DFQATT and CDR2 SNEGSKA (reference sequence). V dropped 5 bases and J dropped 0; count of bases not matched to a gene: 4.

The chain employs TRBV20-1 and TRBJ2-6, with 7 bases aligning to TRBD1. CDR3 size: 16 residues. Germline CDR1 reads DFQATT; CDR2 reads SNEGSKA (reference sequence). The trim removed 5 bases at V and 3 bases at J, leaving 10 bases unmatched. CDR3 sequence: CSALKGGAVGANVLTF. CDR3 DNA sequence: TGCAGTGCTTTAAAAGGGGGCGCCGTTGGGGCCAACGTCCTGACTTTC.

This clonotype has just one count. The chain has TRBV5-1 and TRBJ1-3; D is unclear. The CDR3 totals 14 residues. CDR1 SGHRS and CDR2 YFSETQ come from the germline V gene. V was clipped by 4 bases and J by 2 bases, with 10 bases between them. In DNA form, the CDR3 reads TGCGCCAGCAGCCCGATCGGGGCTGGAAACACCATATATTTT. Encoded protein: CASSPIGAGNTIYF.

The table lists this clonotype with many counts. This rearrangement joins TRBV7-2 to TRBJ1-1; no clear D. This CDR3 contains 15 residues. The germline V gene encodes CDR1 SGHTA and CDR2 FQGNSA. The V end lost 1 base, the J end lost 0 bases, and 9 bases lay between the germline ends. CDR3 residues: CASSLEGDMNTEAFF. The CDR3 region has the DNA TGTGCCAGCAGCTTAGAAGGTGATATGAACACTGAAGCTTTCTTT.

This clonotype was detected only a few times. The rearrangement joins TRBV6-2 or TRBV6-3 to TRBJ2-5; D is tentatively TRBD1 or TRBD2 (5 bases each). CDR3 size: 14 residues. V lost 0 bases to trimming and J lost 4 bases, with 9 bases between them. Germline lookup yields CDR1 MNHEY and CDR2 SVGEGT. Here the CDR3 DNA reads TGTGCCAGCAGTTACTCGGGGGTGGTAGAGACCCAGTACTTC. Protein: CASSYSGVVETQYF.

This clonotype has at least ten counts. The V and J genes are TRBV7-2 and TRBJ2-7; no clear D. Trimming shortened V by 2 bases and J by 5 bases, and 13 bases separated the two germline ends. The CDR3 is 14 amino acids. The germline V gene has CDR1 SGHTA and CDR2 FQGNSA. The CDR3 protein is CASSLIAGTHEQYF. In nucleotides, the CDR3 is TGTGCCAGCAGCTTAATAGCAGGAACCCACGAGCAGTACTTC.

Sample share makes this clonotype medium-sized. DNA of the CDR3: TGTGCCAGCAGTTTATCGTGGTCCTACGAGCAGTACTTC. Protein: CASSLSWSYEQYF. The chain uses TRBV27 and TRBJ2-7; D unresolved. CDR1 and CDR2 from the germline V gene are MNHEY and SMNVEV (reference sequence). Between the trimmed V and J ends, which lost 0 bases and 1 base, there was a span of 4 bases. CDR3 length: 13 amino acids.

This clonotype rates as medium-sized. The V gene is TRBV20-1, the J gene TRBJ1-5, with D perhaps matching TRBD1 (5 bases). Germline CDR1 and CDR2: DFQATT and SNEGSKA (reference sequence). The CDR3 has 12 residues. V lost 2 bases and J lost 14, with 16 bases in between. CDR3 sequence reads: CSARTAGTFEHF. CDR3 bases: TGCAGTGCTAGAACGGCCGGGACCTTTGAGCATTTT.

By share of the sample, this clonotype is medium-sized. CDR3 sequence (DNA): TGCGCCAGCAGCCAACAGGGGACAGGGGCTCTGTTTTTT. It codes for CASSQQGTGALFF. This rearrangement joins TRBV4-3 to TRBJ1-4; 10 nucleotides match TRBD1. V gave up 2 bases and J gave up 14 bases; unmatched junction bases: 5. Looked up from germline, CDR1 is LGHNA and CDR2 is YSLEER. The length of the CDR3 is 13 residues.

By share, this clonotype ranks as medium-sized. This sequence joins TRBV13 and TRBJ2-7; D gene uncertain. Trimming shortened V by 0 bases and J by 3 bases, and 12 bases separated the two germline ends. The germline CDR1 and CDR2 sequences are PRHDT and FYEKMQ (reference sequence). The CDR3 totals 15 residues. In DNA, the CDR3 is TGTGCCAGCAGCTTAGGCGGTCGTGGGATCTACGAGCAGTACTTC. Translation: CASSLGGRGIYEQYF. The full variable domain, in which reference TRBV13 and TRBJ2-7 provide the parts outside the CDR3, is AAGVIQSPRHLIKEKRETATLKCYPIPRHDTVYWYQQGPGQDPQFLISFYEKMQSDKGSIPDRFSAQQFSDYHSELNMSSLELGDSALYFCASSLGGRGIYEQYFGPGTRLTVT.

This clonotype rates as medium-sized. This chain links TRBV6-1 with TRBJ2-5; D unclear. The CDR3 is 12 residues long. Trimming cost V 6 bases and J 3 bases, with 8 bases left between them. Germline V gene lookup returns CDR1 MNHNS and CDR2 SASEGT. CDR3 protein: CASSALEETQYF. CDR3 DNA: TGTGCCAGCAGCGCTCTCGAAGAGACCCAGTACTTC.

J is TRBJ2-2 and V is TRBV4-1; possibly TRBD1 for D (6 bases). Trimming stripped 0 bases from V and 6 bases from J, with 11 bases between. Per the germline V gene, CDR1 is MGHRA and CDR2 is YSYEKL. The CDR3 sequence is 15 residues long. The CDR3 region has the DNA TGCGCCAGCAGCCAAGATGGACAGAAAGCCGGGGAGCTGTTTTTT. It encodes CASSQDGQKAGELFF.

There are many counts of this clonotype. The DNA for the CDR3 is TGTGCCATCAGTGAGTTGTACTATGGCTACACCTTC. This gives the protein CAISELYYGYTF. The gene calls are TRBV10-3 and TRBJ1-2; no reliable D call. V lost 1 base and J 3 bases, leaving 3 bases between the germline ends. Looked up from germline, CDR1 is ENHRY and CDR2 is SYGVKD. This CDR3 has 12 amino acids.

This clonotype rates as medium-sized. The rearrangement links TRBV5-1 to TRBJ1-2; 11 nucleotides align to TRBD1. The CDR3 loop spans 16 amino acids. V gave up 4 bases and J gave up 3 bases; unmatched junction bases: 8. Looked up from germline, CDR1 is SGHRS and CDR2 is YFSETQ. For the CDR3, the DNA is TGCGCCAGCAGCCCTTCCGGACAGGGGGCTCACTATGGCTACACCTTC. Translation gives CASSPSGQGAHYGYTF.

The chain couples TRBV20-1 to TRBJ1-1; 7 bases agree with TRBD1. V was clipped by 1 base and J by 2 bases; unmatched bases: 10. The CDR3 runs 16 residues. The germline gives CDR1 DFQATT, CDR2 SNEGSKA (reference sequence). The CDR3 bases are TGCAGTGCTAGAGGACTGGGACAGACACTTAACACTGAAGCTTTCTTT. Residues: CSARGLGQTLNTEAFF.